This entry concerns a single TCR beta chain. Profiled with immunoSEQ multiplex PCR; TCRdb holds only in-frame clones, not every one. The table shows about 160,000 clones, with roughly 80% occurring only once. The germline V gene encodes CDR1 SGHVS and CDR2 FNYEAQ. Between the trimmed V and J ends, which lost 5 bases and 3 bases, there was a span of 19 bases. The CDR3 has 16 residues. The sample is drawn from a study of blood T cell repertoires in COVID-19. Study overall: From the United States, Italy and Spain came samples of acute and convalescent COVID-19.

What was sequenced was peripheral blood. The receptor comes from a man aged 60-69 years with acute or convalescent COVID-19. J is TRBJ1-2 and V is TRBV7-6; D is possibly TRBD1 (5 bases). CDR3 in amino acids: CASSAGSGWGDYGYTF. CDR3 DNA sequence: TGTGCCAGCAGCGCCGGTTCAGGGTGGGGTGACTATGGCTACACCTTC.